This is a list of T cell receptor beta chains from one sample in a study of blood T cell repertoires in COVID-19. TCRdb keeps only in-frame clones here, not all; method: immunoSEQ multiplex PCR. The top ten clones hold 5.6% of a sample with some 190,000 clones, roughly 88% of them seen once. The specimen was PBMCs or T cells enriched from blood (not recorded which). The receptors originated from a man aged 35-49 years with acute COVID-19. CDR3s include the opening cysteine and the closing phenylalanine or tryptophan. Each record gives: clone size, V gene, J gene, D gene, CDR3 protein, CDR3 DNA. The D gene is left open where the match is weak. Clone size is given for some rows only: seen once, a few or many times, or a class if the clone is expanded.

>-|TRBV3-1/TRBV3-2|TRBJ1-5|-
CASSQDGGSNQPQHF
TGTGCCAGCAGCCAAGATGGAGGGAGCAATCAGCCCCAGCATTTT
>many|TRBV7-9|TRBJ2-5|TRBD1
CASSLGQGRIETQYF
TGTGCCAGCAGCTTGGGACAGGGGAGGATAGAGACCCAGTACTTC
>-|TRBV18|TRBJ1-1|TRBD1
CASSLQGANTEAFF
TGTGCCAGCTCACTACAGGGGGCGAACACTGAAGCTTTCTTT
>-|TRBV6-5|TRBJ2-5|TRBD2
CASRSGTMETQYF
TGTGCCAGTAGAAGCGGGACGATGGAGACCCAGTACTTC
>-|TRBV28|TRBJ1-3|-
CASSFTTDGNTIYF
TGTGCCAGCAGTTTTACCACAGATGGAAACACCATATATTTT
>-|TRBV25-1|TRBJ2-7|-
CASSDPAAGYEQYF
TGTGCCAGCAGTGACCCCGCAGCAGGCTACGAGCAGTACTTC
>-|TRBV18|TRBJ2-1|-
CASSPSQAVYNEQFF
TGTGCCAGCTCACCGAGCCAGGCAGTCTACAATGAGCAGTTCTTC
>many|TRBV11-1|TRBJ2-7|TRBD1
CASSDRATYEQYF
TGTGCCAGCTCGGACAGGGCCACCTACGAGCAGTACTTC
>-|TRBV7-2|TRBJ1-3|-
CASSLVGGAGNTIYF
TGTGCCAGCAGCTTAGTCGGGGGGGCTGGAAACACCATATATTTT
>few|TRBV18|TRBJ2-7|-
CASSPPDGRVSYEQYF
TGTGCCAGCTCACCACCAGATGGGCGGGTGTCCTACGAGCAGTACTTC
>once|TRBV10-3|TRBJ1-2|TRBD1
CAISESGGDGYTF
TGTGCCATCAGTGAGTCAGGGGGCGATGGCTACACCTTC
>-|TRBV5-1|TRBJ1-2|TRBD1
CASSPAGQAGSGYTF
TGCGCCAGCAGCCCAGCCGGACAGGCGGGAAGTGGCTACACCTTC
>-|TRBV5-1|TRBJ2-3|-
CASSTYADTQYF
TGCGCCAGCAGCACCTACGCAGATACGCAGTATTTT
>-|TRBV6-5|TRBJ2-1|TRBD2
CASTMGLAGGEQFF
TGTGCCAGCACCATGGGACTAGCGGGTGGTGAGCAGTTCTTC
>-|TRBV7-3|TRBJ1-1|TRBD1
CASSSPGTGNTEAFF
TGTGCCAGCAGTTCCCCCGGGACAGGTAACACTGAAGCTTTCTTT
>-|TRBV19|TRBJ2-5|TRBD1
CASKGPTGGRETQYF
TGTGCCAGTAAGGGCCCCACAGGGGGAAGGGAGACCCAGTACTTC
>-|TRBV12-1|TRBJ1-2|-
CASSPGQGRQGYTF
TGTGCCAGCAGTCCGGGACAGGGACGACAAGGCTACACCTTC
>-|TRBV28|TRBJ2-7|TRBD2
CASSRGGDAGSYEQYF
TGTGCCAGCAGTCGCGGGGGGGACGCGGGATCCTACGAGCAGTACTTC
>-|TRBV9|TRBJ2-7|TRBD2
CASSVAPTSGSYEQYF
TGTGCCAGCAGCGTAGCCCCCACTAGCGGGAGCTACGAGCAGTACTTC
>-|TRBV7-2|TRBJ1-5|TRBD1
CASSGDRGAQPQHF
TGTGCCAGCAGCGGAGACAGGGGGGCTCAGCCCCAGCATTTT
>once|TRBV19|TRBJ2-1|TRBD2
CASRGEGYNEQFF
TGTGCCAGTAGAGGGGAGGGCTACAATGAGCAGTTCTTC
>-|TRBV10-3|TRBJ2-7|-
CAISESTNEQYF
TGTGCCATCAGTGAGTCGACTAACGAGCAGTACTTC
>-|TRBV19|TRBJ1-5|TRBD1
CASSTWDRVEQPQHF
TGTGCCAGTAGTACGTGGGACAGGGTGGAACAGCCCCAGCATTTT
>-|TRBV2|TRBJ1-1|-
CASSGSAGDTEAFF
TGTGCCAGCAGTGGGTCGGCGGGTGACACTGAAGCTTTCTTT
>-|TRBV2|TRBJ1-5|-
CASSGSGHLSNQPQHF
TGTGCCAGCAGCGGCTCGGGACATCTAAGCAATCAGCCCCAGCATTTT
>-|TRBV5-1|TRBJ2-5|TRBD2
CASSLLAGPEETQYF
TGCGCCAGCAGCCTTCTAGCGGGGCCGGAAGAGACCCAGTACTTC
>-|TRBV5-1|TRBJ2-1|TRBD2
CASSDRLAGPNEQFF
TGCGCCAGCAGCGACCGACTAGCGGGCCCAAATGAGCAGTTCTTC
>-|TRBV13|TRBJ2-1|-
CASSLRGTYNEQFF
TGTGCCAGCAGCTTAAGAGGGACCTACAATGAGCAGTTCTTC
>-|TRBV21-1|TRBJ2-5|-
CASSWTSETQYF
TGTGCCAGCAGCTGGACAAGTGAGACCCAGTACTTC
>-|TRBV11-2|TRBJ1-6|-
CASSYSDSNSPLHF
TGTGCCAGCAGCTATAGCGATTCGAATTCACCCCTCCACTTT
>-|TRBV27|TRBJ2-7|-
CASTLTGGTYEQYF
TGTGCCAGCACCCTCACCGGGGGTACCTACGAGCAGTACTTC
>-|TRBV7-3|TRBJ2-2|-
CASSLEGNTGELFF
TGTGCCAGCAGCTTAGAGGGGAACACCGGGGAGCTGTTTTTT
>few|TRBV5-6|TRBJ2-3|TRBD2
CASSRTSGSRADTQYF
TGTGCCAGCAGCCGGACTAGCGGGTCAAGGGCAGATACGCAGTATTTT
>-|TRBV9|TRBJ1-1|TRBD1
CASSVALTGSDTEAFF
TGTGCCAGCAGCGTAGCGTTGACAGGGAGCGACACTGAAGCTTTCTTT
>-|TRBV19|TRBJ2-5|TRBD1
CASSSPGQGDETQYF
TGTGCCAGTAGTTCACCGGGACAGGGGGATGAGACCCAGTACTTC
>-|TRBV18|TRBJ1-4|-
CASSPVVKLTNEKLFF
TGTGCCAGCTCACCGGTAGTGAAGTTAACTAATGAAAAACTGTTTTTT
>-|TRBV4-1|TRBJ2-7|TRBD2
CASSQASSGYEQYF
TGCGCCAGCAGCCAAGCCTCTAGCGGTTACGAGCAGTACTTC
>-|TRBV24-1|TRBJ1-4|TRBD1
CATAQGGNEKLFF
TGTGCCACCGCGCAGGGGGGCAATGAAAAACTGTTTTTT
>-|TRBV6-5|TRBJ2-7|TRBD2
CASSYSGLAGAGEQYF
TGTGCCAGCAGTTACTCTGGCCTAGCGGGAGCCGGGGAGCAGTACTTC
>-|TRBV12-3/TRBV12-4|TRBJ2-1|-
CASSLGHHEQFF
TGTGCCAGCAGTTTAGGGCACCATGAGCAGTTCTTC
>once|TRBV19|TRBJ1-3|-
CASSPGPSGNTIYF
TGTGCCAGTAGTCCAGGGCCCTCTGGAAACACCATATATTTT
>-|TRBV6-6|TRBJ1-1|-
CAGRRGDATEAFF
TGTGCCGGCCGGCGGGGGGACGCCACTGAAGCTTTCTTT
>-|TRBV7-9|TRBJ2-7|TRBD2
CASSLAAPSGSLEQYF
TGTGCCAGCAGCTTAGCAGCCCCTAGCGGGAGTCTCGAGCAGTACTTC
>-|TRBV7-6|TRBJ2-2|-
CASSLRQAGTGELFF
TGTGCCAGCAGCTTAAGACAGGCGGGCACCGGGGAGCTGTTTTTT
>-|TRBV10-3|TRBJ2-7|TRBD1
CAISKDRDSYEQYF
TGTGCCATCAGTAAGGACAGGGATTCCTACGAGCAGTACTTC
>-|TRBV6-2/TRBV6-3|TRBJ2-3|-
CASSPRGHTDTQYF
TGTGCCAGCAGCCCCCGCGGACACACAGATACGCAGTATTTT
>-|TRBV7-9|TRBJ1-1|-
CASSFWGMNTEAFF
TGTGCCAGCAGCTTTTGGGGCATGAACACTGAAGCTTTCTTT
>few|TRBV7-6|TRBJ2-2|TRBD2
CASSTGLAGGSSTGELFF
TGTGCCAGCAGCACGGGACTAGCGGGAGGCTCTAGCACCGGGGAGCTGTTTTTT
>-|TRBV28|TRBJ1-4|TRBD1
CASSLGTGQGGFKLFF
TGTGCCAGCAGTTTAGGCACAGGACAGGGGGGCTTCAAACTGTTTTTT
>-|TRBV5-1|TRBJ2-7|TRBD1
CASSLDASVGQGAREQYF
TGCGCCAGCAGCCTGGATGCGAGTGTGGGACAGGGGGCGCGGGAGCAGTACTTC
>-|TRBV19|TRBJ1-2|-
CASSLTGTYGYTF
TGTGCCAGTAGCCTCACAGGTACCTATGGCTACACCTTC
>-|TRBV5-4|TRBJ1-4|TRBD1
CASSSGGTGGEKLFF
TGTGCCAGCAGCTCCGGGGGGACAGGGGGTGAAAAACTGTTTTTT
>-|TRBV19|TRBJ2-7|-
CASSRGRDSYEQYF
TGTGCCAGTAGTCGCGGGCGAGACTCCTACGAGCAGTACTTC
>-|TRBV11-2|TRBJ1-4|-
CASSLGAVNEKLFF
TGTGCCAGCAGCTTAGGGGCTGTTAATGAAAAACTGTTTTTT
>-|TRBV3-1/TRBV3-2|TRBJ2-7|-
CATSNPGVRDEQYF
TGTGCCACCTCGAATCCGGGGGTACGGGACGAGCAGTACTTC